These 2 T cell receptor beta chains share one sample of origin, sequenced in a study of T-cell memory formation after mild COVID-19. TCRdb called the 5' RACE reads again in MiXCR, with one record for every CDR3 protein. The data hold about 340,000 distinct CDR3 sequences, with roughly 14% observed a single time. The specimen sequenced was PBMCs or a T cell subset sorted from them (not recorded which). These receptor sequences come from a man between 18 and 29 years old who had mild COVID-19 (a few samples of this study predate the infection). Cell type and time point are not known.

The J gene is TRBJ2-2, the V gene TRBV7-9; maybe TRBD2 (7 bases). CDR1 and CDR2 (germline): SEHNR, FQNEAQ (reference sequence). V was shortened by 5 bases and J by 4 bases, with 14 bases between the two germline ends. This CDR3 has 15 residues. CDR3 loop: CASSPRAGATGELFF. The CDR3 DNA reads as TGTGCCAGCAGCCCCCGTGCGGGGGCCACCGGGGAGCTGTTTTTT.

Only a few counts were recorded for this clonotype. V gene TRBV4-1 combines with J gene TRBJ2-7; TRBD1 aligns across 8 bases. V lost 5 bases, J lost 0 bases, and 6 bases stayed unmatched. Germline lookup yields CDR1 MGHRA and CDR2 YSYEKL. CDR3 length: 15 residues. The CDR3 spells CASSLRQGSSYEQYV. The CDR3 DNA sequence: TGCGCCAGCAGCTTACGACAGGGGAGCTCCTACGAGCAGTACGTC.